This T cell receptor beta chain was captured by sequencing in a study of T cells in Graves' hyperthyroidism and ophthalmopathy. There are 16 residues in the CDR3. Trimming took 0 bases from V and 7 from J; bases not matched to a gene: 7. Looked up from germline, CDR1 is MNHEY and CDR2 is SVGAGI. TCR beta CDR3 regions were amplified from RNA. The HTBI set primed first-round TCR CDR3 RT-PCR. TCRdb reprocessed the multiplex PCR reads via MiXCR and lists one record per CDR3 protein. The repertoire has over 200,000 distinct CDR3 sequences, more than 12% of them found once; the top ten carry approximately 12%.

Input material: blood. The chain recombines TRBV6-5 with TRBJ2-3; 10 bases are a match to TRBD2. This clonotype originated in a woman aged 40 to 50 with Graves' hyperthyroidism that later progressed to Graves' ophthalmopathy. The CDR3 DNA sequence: TGTGCCAGCAGTTACTCGGGTAGCGGGAGGAGGTATACGCAGTATTTT. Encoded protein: CASSYSGSGRRYTQYF.